These T cell receptor beta chains were read from a single sample in a study of blood T cell repertoires in COVID-19. Measured with immunoSEQ multiplex PCR; TCRdb has only the in-frame clones, and not every one. Found here are 200,000 to 250,000 clones, more than 65% of them singletons; the top ten hold approximately 10%. Sequencing was performed on peripheral blood. Every receptor here comes from a man in his forties or fifties with active or convalescent COVID-19. The CDR3 runs from the conserved cysteine through the conserved F or W. A D gene is named only where the DNA matches it firmly. Only part of the rows carry a size: once, few, many, or a class if the clone is expanded.

- | - | TRBJ1-1 | TRBV2 | CASSEGVNTEAFF | TGTGCCAGCAGTGAAGGAGTGAACACTGAAGCTTTCTTT
- | TRBD1 | TRBJ1-2 | TRBV9 | CASSGRDRLYGYTF | TGTGCCAGCAGTGGCCGGGACAGGCTCTATGGCTACACCTTC
- | - | TRBJ1-2 | TRBV5-4 | CASSLGGESDQNYGYTF | TGTGCCAGCAGCTTGGGCGGGGAGTCCGACCAAAACTATGGCTACACCTTC
- | TRBD1 | TRBJ1-6 | TRBV18 | CASSKQGADSPLHF | TGTGCCAGCTCAAAACAGGGGGCAGATTCACCCCTCCACTTT
- | - | TRBJ2-3 | TRBV11-2 | CASSLGLVATDTQYF | TGTGCCAGCAGCTTAGGTTTGGTAGCAACAGATACGCAGTATTTT
- | - | TRBJ2-1 | TRBV21-1 | CASRGAGGYNEQFF | TGTGCCAGCAGGGGAGCGGGAGGTTACAATGAGCAGTTCTTC
- | TRBD1 | TRBJ1-2 | TRBV5-1 | CASSSLSTTSTGVATF | TGCGCCAGCAGCTCCCTCAGTACAACCTCGACAGGGGTAGCCACCTTC
- | - | TRBJ1-5 | TRBV2 | CASSERQGGQPQHF | TGTGCCAGCAGTGAAAGGCAGGGAGGTCAGCCCCAGCATTTT
- | TRBD1 | TRBJ1-1 | TRBV4-1 | CASSQAAGQGRIKAFF | TGCGCCAGCAGCCAAGCGGCCGGACAGGGGAGAATTAAGGCTTTCTTT
few | - | TRBJ1-5 | TRBV7-2 | CASTLRGDQPQHF | TGTGCCAGCACCCTCCGGGGTGATCAGCCCCAGCATTTT
- | - | TRBJ2-1 | TRBV6-2/TRBV6-3 | CASSPRGLLEQFF | TGTGCCAGCAGTCCCCGGGGACTTCTTGAGCAGTTCTTC
- | TRBD2 | TRBJ2-7 | TRBV2 | CARGSSRGRAYEQYF | TGTGCCAGGGGATCGTCGAGAGGGAGGGCCTACGAGCAGTACTTC
- | - | TRBJ1-5 | TRBV15 | CATRVDISNQPQHF | TGTGCCACCAGGGTCGACATTAGCAATCAGCCCCAGCATTTT
- | - | TRBJ1-1 | TRBV29-1 | CSVGEQMNTEAFF | TGCAGCGTTGGGGAGCAAATGAACACTGAAGCTTTCTTT
- | TRBD1 | TRBJ2-3 | TRBV29-1 | CSVHRGLGTDTQYF | TGCAGCGTTCACAGGGGGCTTGGGACAGATACGCAGTATTTT
- | TRBD1 | TRBJ1-4 | TRBV19 | CASSMTGLSEKLFF | TGTGCCAGTAGTATGACAGGGCTCTCTGAAAAACTGTTTTTT
- | - | TRBJ1-1 | TRBV10-3 | CAISESMGQGSEAFF | TGTGCCATCAGTGAGTCGATGGGGCAGGGCTCTGAAGCTTTCTTT
- | - | TRBJ2-1 | TRBV6-5 | CASRVAPNNEQFF | TGTGCCAGCAGGGTGGCCCCCAACAATGAGCAGTTCTTC
few | - | TRBJ2-2 | TRBV5-5 | CATEGSNTGELFF | TGTGCCACCGAGGGATCGAACACCGGGGAGCTGTTTTTT
- | - | TRBJ1-5 | TRBV28 | CASSLPGRVGNQPQHF | TGTGCCAGCAGTTTACCCGGCAGGGTGGGAAATCAGCCCCAGCATTTT
- | - | TRBJ2-2 | TRBV5-1 | CASGGQDTGELFF | TGCGCCAGCGGGGGCCAAGACACCGGGGAGCTGTTTTTT
- | - | TRBJ1-1 | TRBV7-9 | CASSFQGWETEAFF | TGTGCCAGCAGCTTCCAGGGGTGGGAAACTGAAGCTTTCTTT
- | - | TRBJ1-3 | TRBV7-2 | CASSPPGVGGNTIYF | TGTGCCAGCAGCCCTCCCGGGGTAGGAGGAAACACCATATATTTT
- | - | TRBJ2-7 | TRBV11-2 | CASSLGDTQYF | TGTGCCAGCAGCCTAGGGGACACGCAGTACTTC
once | - | TRBJ1-6 | TRBV28 | CASSPLLDGNNSPLHF | TGTGCCAGCAGTCCCCTTTTGGACGGGAATAATTCACCCCTCCACTTT
- | - | TRBJ1-1 | TRBV5-1 | CASSVPNGDTEAFF | TGCGCCAGCAGCGTTCCTAACGGGGACACTGAAGCTTTCTTT
few | - | TRBJ1-1 | TRBV29-1 | CSVGAAGANTEAFF | TGCAGCGTTGGCGCGGCAGGGGCGAACACTGAAGCTTTCTTT
- | - | TRBJ1-5 | TRBV7-8 | CASSLGSGSRNQPQHF | TGTGCCAGCAGCTTAGGATCAGGATCGCGCAATCAGCCCCAGCATTTT
- | - | TRBJ1-5 | TRBV4-1 | CASSHPPTGRVNQPQHF | TGCGCCAGCAGCCACCCTCCCACCGGGAGGGTTAATCAGCCCCAGCATTTT
- | - | TRBJ2-6 | TRBV11-2 | CASSSPRGANVLTF | TGTGCCAGCAGCTCTCCGCGAGGGGCCAACGTCCTGACTTTC
- | - | TRBJ2-7 | TRBV7-9 | CASSLAGALSYEQYF | TGTGCCAGCAGCTTAGCGGGGGCACTATCCTACGAGCAGTACTTC
- | - | TRBJ1-2 | TRBV28 | CASSPPDRVYGYTF | TGTGCCAGCAGTCCTCCCGACAGAGTCTATGGCTACACCTTC
- | - | TRBJ1-4 | TRBV7-9 | CASSLGEGGHLFF | TGTGCCAGCAGCTTGGGCGAAGGGGGACATCTGTTTTTT
once | - | TRBJ2-5 | TRBV5-6 | CASKKGGQETQYF | TGTGCCAGCAAAAAGGGAGGTCAAGAGACCCAGTACTTC
- | TRBD2 | TRBJ2-2 | TRBV4-1 | CASSQEIAGGWVTGELFF | TGCGCCAGCAGCCAAGAAATCGCGGGAGGGTGGGTCACCGGGGAGCTGTTTTTT
- | - | TRBJ1-5 | TRBV6-5 | CASSTDSSNQPQHF | TGTGCCAGCAGCACGGACAGTAGCAATCAGCCCCAGCATTTT
- | TRBD1 | TRBJ2-6 | TRBV5-6 | CASSLPTGSGANVLTF | TGTGCCAGCAGCTTGCCGACAGGGTCTGGGGCCAACGTCCTGACTTTC
- | - | TRBJ2-5 | TRBV7-2 | CASSLYGAQETQYF | TGTGCCAGCAGCTTATATGGAGCTCAAGAGACCCAGTACTTC
once | TRBD1 | TRBJ1-3 | TRBV3-1/TRBV3-2 | CASSQVDRAEVGNTIYF | TGTGCCAGCAGCCAAGTGGACAGGGCGGAGGTTGGAAACACCATATATTTT
- | - | TRBJ1-2 | TRBV9 | CASSVQGYGYTF | TGTGCCAGCAGCGTCCAGGGGTATGGCTACACCTTC
- | - | TRBJ1-4 | TRBV11-2 | CASSLRFPSEKLFF | TGTGCCAGCAGCCTCAGGTTCCCCAGTGAAAAACTGTTTTTT
- | - | TRBJ2-4 | TRBV28 | CASSSGTVLAKNIQYF | TGTGCCAGCAGTTCAGGGACTGTCCTAGCCAAAAACATTCAGTACTTC
- | TRBD1 | TRBJ2-3 | TRBV28 | CASSFRQGRADTQYF | TGTGCCAGCAGTTTTAGACAGGGAAGGGCAGATACGCAGTATTTT
- | - | TRBJ2-3 | TRBV29-1 | CSVAGASRSTDTQYF | TGCAGCGTCGCAGGGGCTAGCAGAAGCACAGATACGCAGTATTTT
- | - | TRBJ1-1 | TRBV5-6 | CASSFGRGTEAFF | TGTGCCAGCAGCTTCGGCCGGGGCACTGAAGCTTTCTTT
- | TRBD1 | TRBJ2-5 | TRBV20-1 | CSAPGGETQYF | TGCAGTGCCCCAGGGGGAGAGACCCAGTACTTC
- | TRBD1 | TRBJ2-6 | TRBV5-1 | CASSLLPTGGGGANVLTF | TGCGCCAGCAGCTTACTCCCGACAGGGGGCGGTGGGGCCAACGTCCTGACTTTC
- | - | TRBJ2-7 | TRBV28 | CASSSGPLYEQYF | TGTGCCAGCAGTAGCGGTCCTCTTTACGAGCAGTACTTC
- | TRBD2 | TRBJ2-7 | TRBV28 | CASTSGLAGVSEQYF | TGTGCCAGCACCTCGGGACTAGCGGGAGTAAGCGAGCAGTACTTC
- | - | TRBJ2-1 | TRBV11-1 | CASSLGTYNEQFF | TGTGCCAGCAGCTTAGGGACATACAATGAGCAGTTCTTC
- | - | TRBJ1-1 | TRBV19 | CASSRTGNTEAFF | TGTGCCAGTAGTAGAACTGGGAACACTGAAGCTTTCTTT
- | TRBD2 | TRBJ2-1 | TRBV2 | CASSGRSSGGADEQFF | TGTGCCAGCAGTGGGAGGTCTAGCGGGGGGGCCGATGAGCAGTTCTTC
- | - | TRBJ1-6 | TRBV7-8 | CASSLAAEGSPLHF | TGTGCCAGCAGCTTAGCCGCGGAGGGTTCACCCCTCCACTTT
- | TRBD2 | TRBJ2-2 | TRBV7-9 | CASSRTTTSAPNTGELFF | TGTGCCAGCAGCCGAACCACGACTAGCGCTCCGAACACCGGGGAGCTGTTTTTT
- | - | TRBJ1-2 | TRBV2 | CASGGLGQISYGYTF | TGTGCCAGCGGAGGACTCGGACAGATCTCCTATGGCTACACCTTC
- | - | TRBJ2-2 | TRBV28 | CASSLRLGELFF | TGTGCCAGCAGTTTAAGACTCGGGGAGCTGTTTTTT
- | TRBD1 | TRBJ2-2 | TRBV20-1 | CSASATGRAGELFF | TGCAGTGCTAGTGCGACAGGGCGGGCCGGGGAGCTGTTTTTT